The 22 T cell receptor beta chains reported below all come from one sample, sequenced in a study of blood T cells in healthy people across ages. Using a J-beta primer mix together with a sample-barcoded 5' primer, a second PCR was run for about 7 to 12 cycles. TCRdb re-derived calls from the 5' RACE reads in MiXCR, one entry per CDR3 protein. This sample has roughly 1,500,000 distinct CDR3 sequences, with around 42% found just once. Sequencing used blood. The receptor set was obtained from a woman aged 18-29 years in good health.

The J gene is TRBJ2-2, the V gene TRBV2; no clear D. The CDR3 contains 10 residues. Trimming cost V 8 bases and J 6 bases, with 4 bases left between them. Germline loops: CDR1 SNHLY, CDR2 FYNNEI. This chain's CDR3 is CASVAGELFF. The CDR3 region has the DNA TGTGCCAGCGTTGCCGGGGAGCTGTTTTTT.

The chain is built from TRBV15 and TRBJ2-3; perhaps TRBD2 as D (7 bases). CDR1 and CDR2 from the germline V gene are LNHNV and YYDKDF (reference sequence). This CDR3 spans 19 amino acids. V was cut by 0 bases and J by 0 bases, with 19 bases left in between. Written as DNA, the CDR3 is TGTGCCACCAGCAGAGAACTAAGAAGGGCGGGGGCTAGCACAGATACGCAGTATTTT. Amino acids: CATSRELRRAGASTDTQYF.

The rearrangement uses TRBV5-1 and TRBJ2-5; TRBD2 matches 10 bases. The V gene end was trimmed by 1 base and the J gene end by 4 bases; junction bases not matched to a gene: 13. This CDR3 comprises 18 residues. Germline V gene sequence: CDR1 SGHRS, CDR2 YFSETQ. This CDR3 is CASSLLAGEGAYRETQYF. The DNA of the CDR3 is TGCGCCAGCAGCTTGCTAGCGGGAGAGGGAGCCTACCGAGAGACCCAGTACTTC.

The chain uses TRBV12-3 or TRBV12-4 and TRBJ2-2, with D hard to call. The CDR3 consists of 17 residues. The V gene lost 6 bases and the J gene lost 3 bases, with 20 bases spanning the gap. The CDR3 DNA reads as TGTGCCAGCAGCTTCGGGTGGGATGTTCAGCACACCGGGGAGCTGTTTTTT. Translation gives CASSFGWDVQHTGELFF.

The CDR3 bases are TGTGCCAGCAGGGCGACGGCGATCGAGCAGTTCTTC. This codes for CASRATAIEQFF. The rearrangement joins TRBV12-3 or TRBV12-4 to TRBJ2-1, with D hard to call. Trimming took off 6 bases at V and 10 bases at J, with 13 bases between the two ends. CDR3 length equals 12 residues.

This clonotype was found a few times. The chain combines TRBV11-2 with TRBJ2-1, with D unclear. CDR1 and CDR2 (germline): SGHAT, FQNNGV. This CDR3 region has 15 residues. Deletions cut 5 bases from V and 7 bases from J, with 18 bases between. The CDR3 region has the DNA TGTGCCAGCAGCCCGGAATTCACTGGGAATAATGAGCAGTTCTTC. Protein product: CASSPEFTGNNEQFF.

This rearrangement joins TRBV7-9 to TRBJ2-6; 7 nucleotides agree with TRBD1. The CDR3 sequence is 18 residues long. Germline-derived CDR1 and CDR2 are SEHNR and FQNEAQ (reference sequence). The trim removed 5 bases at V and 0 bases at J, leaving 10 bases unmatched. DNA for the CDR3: TGTGCCAGCAGCCCTCGAGGGACAGTCCGCTCTGGGGCCAACGTCCTGACTTTC. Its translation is CASSPRGTVRSGANVLTF.

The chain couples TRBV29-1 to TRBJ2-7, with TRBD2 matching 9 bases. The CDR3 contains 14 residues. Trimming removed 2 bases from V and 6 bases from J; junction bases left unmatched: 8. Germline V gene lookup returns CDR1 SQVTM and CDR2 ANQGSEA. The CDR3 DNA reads TGCAGCGTTGAACTAAGTCTAGCGGGGAGCGAGCAGTACTTC. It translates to CSVELSLAGSEQYF.

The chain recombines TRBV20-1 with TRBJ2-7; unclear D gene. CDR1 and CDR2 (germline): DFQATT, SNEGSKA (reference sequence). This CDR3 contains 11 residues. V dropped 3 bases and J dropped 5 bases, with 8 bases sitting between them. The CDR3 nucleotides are TGCAGTGCTAGGCTAGTCGACGAGCAGTACTTC. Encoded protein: CSARLVDEQYF.

CDR3 in amino acids: CASSQTFGGQPPYSYEQYF. The DNA of the CDR3 is TGTGCCAGCAGCCAGACATTCGGAGGTCAGCCGCCTTATTCCTACGAGCAGTACTTC. J is TRBJ2-7 and V is TRBV3-1; possibly TRBD2 for D (5 bases). The CDR3 has 19 amino acids. The germline V and J ends were trimmed by 3 bases and 1 base, with 25 bases remaining between them. CDR1 is LGHDT and CDR2 is YNNKEL in the germline V gene (reference sequence).

The CDR3 loop is CASSPGGRPVDTQYF. DNA for the CDR3: TGTGCCAGCAGTCCGGGCGGGAGGCCGGTAGATACGCAGTATTTT. The chain is built from TRBV6-4 and TRBJ2-3, with 8 nucleotides matching TRBD2. Germline CDR1 reads MRHNA; CDR2 reads SNTAGT. The CDR3 loop spans 15 amino acids. Trimming took 5 bases from V and 5 from J; bases not matched to a gene: 9.

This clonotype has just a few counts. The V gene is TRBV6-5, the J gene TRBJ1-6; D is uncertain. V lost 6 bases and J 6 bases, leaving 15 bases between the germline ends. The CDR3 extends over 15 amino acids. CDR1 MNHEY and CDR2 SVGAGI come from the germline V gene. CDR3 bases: TGTGCCAGCAGCCTCGTGGCTTTAAGTAATTCACCCCTCCACTTT. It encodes CASSLVALSNSPLHF.

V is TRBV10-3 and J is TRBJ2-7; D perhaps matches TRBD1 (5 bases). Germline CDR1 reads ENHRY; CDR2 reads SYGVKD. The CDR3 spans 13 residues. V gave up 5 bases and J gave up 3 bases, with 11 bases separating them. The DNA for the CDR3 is TGTGCCATCAGTTCCGAAGACAGCTACGAGCAGTACTTC. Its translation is CAISSEDSYEQYF.

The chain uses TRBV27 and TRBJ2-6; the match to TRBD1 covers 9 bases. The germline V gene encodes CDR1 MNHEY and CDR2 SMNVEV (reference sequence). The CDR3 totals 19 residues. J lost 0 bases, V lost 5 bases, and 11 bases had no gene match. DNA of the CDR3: TGTGCCAGCAGTCCTCCCGGGACAGGGCTCTACTCTGGGGCCAACGTCCTGACTTTC. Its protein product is CASSPPGTGLYSGANVLTF.

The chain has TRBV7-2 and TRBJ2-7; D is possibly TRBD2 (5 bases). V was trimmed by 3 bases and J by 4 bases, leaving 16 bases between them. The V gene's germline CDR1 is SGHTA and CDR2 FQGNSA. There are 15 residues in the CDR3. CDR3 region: CASSFAVGSGYEQYF. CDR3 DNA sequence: TGTGCCAGCAGCTTTGCAGTTGGGTCGGGGTACGAGCAGTACTTC.

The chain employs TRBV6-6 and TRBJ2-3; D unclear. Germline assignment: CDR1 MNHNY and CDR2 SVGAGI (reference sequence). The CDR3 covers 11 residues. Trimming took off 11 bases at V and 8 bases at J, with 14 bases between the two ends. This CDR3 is CAGGGVATQYF. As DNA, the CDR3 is TGTGCCGGCGGCGGTGTGGCTACGCAGTATTTT.

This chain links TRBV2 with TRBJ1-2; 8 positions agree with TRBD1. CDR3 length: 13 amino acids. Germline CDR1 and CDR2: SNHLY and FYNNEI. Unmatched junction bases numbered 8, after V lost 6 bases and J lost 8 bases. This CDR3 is CASRFGQGSGYTF. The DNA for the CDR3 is TGTGCCAGCAGATTCGGACAGGGTTCGGGCTACACCTTC. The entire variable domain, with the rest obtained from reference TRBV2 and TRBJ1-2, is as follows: EPEVTQTPSHQVTQMGQEVILRCVPISNHLYFYWYRQILGQKVEFLVSFYNNEISEKSEIFDDQFSVERPDGSNFTLKIRSTKLEDSAMYFCASRFGQGSGYTFGSGTRLTVV.

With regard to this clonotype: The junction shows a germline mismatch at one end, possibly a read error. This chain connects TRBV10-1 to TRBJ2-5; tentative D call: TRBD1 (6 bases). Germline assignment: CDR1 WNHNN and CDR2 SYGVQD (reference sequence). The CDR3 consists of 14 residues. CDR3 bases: TGCGTCAGCAGCAAGGACAGTCCCCAAGAGACCCAGTACTTC. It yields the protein CVSSKDSPQETQYF.

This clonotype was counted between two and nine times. CDR3 nucleotide sequence: TGTGCCATCAGTTCTCTCGGACTAGCGGACAATGAGCAGTACTTC. This gives the protein CAISSLGLADNEQYF. The chain links TRBV10-3 to TRBJ2-1, with 10 bases matching TRBD2. The J call may not be correct, given that the DNA end is closer to TRBJ2-7. CDR3 length equals 15 residues. CDR1 is ENHRY, CDR2 SYGVKD, per germline.

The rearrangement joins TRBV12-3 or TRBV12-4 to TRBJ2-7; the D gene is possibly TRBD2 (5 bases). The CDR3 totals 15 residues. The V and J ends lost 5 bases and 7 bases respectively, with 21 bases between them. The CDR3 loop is CASSRGLSSYNEQYF. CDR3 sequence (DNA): TGTGCCAGCAGTCGCGGGTTAAGCTCCTACAATGAGCAGTACTTC.

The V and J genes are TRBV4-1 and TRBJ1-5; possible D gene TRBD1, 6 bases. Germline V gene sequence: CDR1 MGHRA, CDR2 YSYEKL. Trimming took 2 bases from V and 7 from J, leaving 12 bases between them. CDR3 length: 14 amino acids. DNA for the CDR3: TGCGCCAGCAGCCAACAGGGGTCTGGGCAGCCCCAGCATTTT. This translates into CASSQQGSGQPQHF.

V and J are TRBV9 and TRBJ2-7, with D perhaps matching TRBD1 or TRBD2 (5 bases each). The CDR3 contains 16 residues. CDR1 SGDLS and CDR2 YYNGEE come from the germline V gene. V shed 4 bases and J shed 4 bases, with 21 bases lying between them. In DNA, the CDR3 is TGTGCCAGCAGCCCAGTAGGACTCCTTGGACAATACGAGCAGTACTTC. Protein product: CASSPVGLLGQYEQYF.